The present T cell receptor beta chain was sequenced within a study of blood T cells in healthy people across ages. The donors, all healthy, were Caucasians living in Russia, aged roughly 6 to 100. Germline CDR1 is SGHAT and CDR2 is FQNNGV. This CDR3 spans 17 amino acids. V gave up 4 bases and J gave up 0 bases, with 13 bases separating them. With a J-beta primer mix and a sample-barcoded 5' primer, a second PCR ran 7 to 11 cycles. TCRdb passed the 5' RACE reads through MiXCR, listing each CDR3 protein once. The table has approximately 800,000 distinct CDR3 sequences, less than 70% seen once. Sequenced sample: blood. The TCR sequence derives from a man older than 75 in good health. The V call is TRBV11-2, the J call TRBJ2-6; D is ambiguous. CDR3 loop: CASSYSSTLSGANVLTF. The CDR3 region has the DNA TGTGCCAGCAGCTACTCCTCGACACTCTCTGGGGCCAACGTCCTGACTTTC.